This passage covers 18 T cell receptor beta chains from one sample sequenced in a study of neoadjuvant anti-PD-1 for oral cavity cancer. The sample's time point: after neoadjuvant nivolumab, at surgical resection. The repertoire was sequenced with immunoSEQ multiplex PCR; TCRdb's copy has only in-frame clones and lacks some. The data hold 14,000 or so clones, with roughly 70% observed a single time. This sample comprised PBMCs, obtained after nivolumab (anti-PD-1) treatment. All receptors derive from a person aged 40 to 85 with oral cavity squamous cell carcinoma.

This chain joins TRBV7-9 and TRBJ2-3, with 9 bases identical to TRBD2. The CDR3 has 15 amino acids. V lost 3 bases, J lost 3 bases, and 4 bases stayed unmatched. Germline V gene sequence: CDR1 SEHNR, CDR2 FQNEAQ (reference sequence). The CDR3 DNA sequence: TGTGCCAGCAGCTTCGGGACTAGCCTAACAGATACGCAGTATTTT. It yields the protein CASSFGTSLTDTQYF.

The gene calls are TRBV7-8 and TRBJ2-1; the D is unclear. The germline V gene encodes CDR1 SGHVS and CDR2 FQNEAQ. Trimming removed 4 bases at V and 0 bases at J, with 13 bases between. The length of the CDR3 is 16 residues. CDR3 sequence: CASSSRRDSSYNEQFF. The CDR3 nucleotides are TGTGCCAGCAGCTCCCGAAGGGATAGCTCCTACAATGAGCAGTTCTTC.

This clone was seen more than once but under ten times. V gene TRBV6-6 combines with J gene TRBJ2-1; tentative D call: TRBD2 (6 bases). Germline CDR1 is MNHNY and CDR2 is SVGAGI (reference sequence). V shed 2 bases and J shed 7 bases, with 9 bases lying between them. The CDR3 consists of 13 residues. The CDR3 nucleotides read TGTGCCAGCAGTTACGATGGGGGGAATGAGCAGTTCTTC. Encoded protein: CASSYDGGNEQFF.

The chain carries TRBV2 and TRBJ2-6; a weak D match, TRBD1 (6 bases). Germline values: CDR1 SNHLY, CDR2 FYNNEI. CDR3 length: 15 residues. Trimming removed 6 bases from V and 5 bases from J, with 14 bases in between. CDR3 sequence (DNA): TGTGCCAGCAGGGCCCAGGGGTCCCGGGCCAACGTCCTGACTTTC. Translated, it gives CASRAQGSRANVLTF. Combining the CDR3 with reference TRBV2 and TRBJ2-6 gives the whole variable domain EPEVTQTPSHQVTQMGQEVILRCVPISNHLYFYWYRQILGQKVEFLVSFYNNEISEKSEIFDDQFSVERPDGSNFTLKIRSTKLEDSAMYFCASRAQGSRANVLTFGAGSRLTVL.

The J gene is TRBJ2-3, the V gene TRBV28; 13 bases are a match to TRBD2. This CDR3 contains 15 residues. CDR1 MDHEN and CDR2 SYDVKM come from the germline V gene. Trimming at V came to 5 bases and at J to 6 bases, leaving 5 bases not matched to a gene. Here the CDR3 reads CASSVTSGRMDTQYF. CDR3 bases: TGTGCCAGCAGTGTGACTAGCGGGAGGATGGATACGCAGTATTTT.

With regard to this clone: One end of the junction does not line up with germline, which may come from a read error. The chain joins TRBV7-7 to TRBJ2-2; TRBD1 aligns across 8 bases. From germline, CDR1 is SSHAT and CDR2 FNYEAQ (reference sequence). The CDR3 contains 15 residues. CDR3 DNA: TGTGCTAGCAGCTTAGGGACAGGCCACACCGGGGAGCTGTTTTTT. It translates to CASSLGTGHTGELFF.

The gene calls are TRBV28 and TRBJ2-1; D might be TRBD1 (6 bases). Germline CDR1 and CDR2: MDHEN and SYDVKM. This CDR3 region has 16 residues. The V end lost 4 bases, the J end lost 3 bases, and 16 bases lay between the germline ends. The DNA for the CDR3 is TGTGCCAGCAGTTCGCCCGGGACACAACACTACAATGAGCAGTTCTTC. Its protein is CASSSPGTQHYNEQFF.

This clone was counted between two and nine times. The J gene is TRBJ2-2, the V gene TRBV29-1; TRBD2 agrees at 8 bases. The V and J ends lost 7 bases and 1 base, in that order; junction bases with no gene match: 8. This CDR3 spans 15 amino acids. Germline values: CDR1 SQVTM, CDR2 ANQGSEA. The CDR3 DNA follows: TGCAGCGCCGGGACCGGGACTAGGAACACCGGGGAGCTGTTTTTT. This encodes CSAGTGTRNTGELFF.

This clone was recorded a few times. The gene calls are TRBV18 and TRBJ1-4, with D tentatively TRBD1 (6 bases). Trimming took 1 base from V and 2 from J, leaving 8 bases between them. The CDR3 loop spans 15 amino acids. Germline lookup yields CDR1 KGHSH and CDR2 LQKENI. CDR3 protein: CASSPRQGTNEKLFF. The CDR3 DNA reads TGTGCCAGCTCACCACGCCAGGGGACTAATGAAAAACTGTTTTTT.

CDR3 loop: CASSLGGIMVTEAFF. The CDR3 coding sequence is TGTGCCAGCAGCTTGGGGGGAATAATGGTGACTGAAGCTTTCTTT. This chain joins TRBV5-8 and TRBJ1-1; D is undetermined. The CDR3 has 15 residues. Germline V lookup: CDR1 SGHTS, CDR2 YDEGEE. V dropped 0 bases and J dropped 5 bases, with 14 bases sitting between them.

V usage is TRBV2 and J usage is TRBJ2-5, with D possibly matching TRBD2 (6 bases). Germline V lookup: CDR1 SNHLY, CDR2 FYNNEI. This CDR3 has 15 residues. V was trimmed by 0 bases and J by 5 bases, leaving 13 bases between them. The CDR3 DNA reads as TGTGCCAGCAGTGAAGCTAGCGGCACGGGGGAGACCCAGTACTTC. It is translated as CASSEASGTGETQYF.

The gene calls are TRBV19 and TRBJ1-4; no clear D. The V gene's germline CDR1 is LNHDA and CDR2 SQIVND (reference sequence). V lost 11 bases to trimming and J lost 7 bases, with 17 bases between them. This CDR3 contains 13 residues. CDR3 loop: CASKLDYSEKLFF. The CDR3 coding sequence is TGTGCCTCAAAGTTGGACTACAGTGAAAAACTGTTTTTT. The full variable domain, in which reference TRBV19 and TRBJ1-4 provide the parts outside the CDR3, is DGGITQSPKYLFRKEGQNVTLSCEQNLNHDAMYWYRQDPGQGLRLIYYSQIVNDFQKGDIAEGYSVSREKKESFPLTVTSAQKNPTAFYLCASKLDYSEKLFFGSGTQLSVL.

This chain links TRBV11-2 with TRBJ1-1; D is perhaps TRBD1 (5 bases). The CDR3 consists of 12 residues. Germline-derived CDR1 and CDR2 are SGHAT and FQNNGV. V was cut by 5 bases and J by 7 bases, with 11 bases left in between. In DNA form, the CDR3 reads TGTGCCAGCAGCCGCTTCGACAGTGAAGCTTTCTTT. It yields the protein CASSRFDSEAFF.

The CDR3 is CASSAWTSGSGKDTQYF. CDR3 nucleotide sequence: TGCGCCAGCAGCGCCTGGACTAGCGGGAGTGGGAAAGATACGCAGTATTTT. The chain couples TRBV5-1 to TRBJ2-3; 13 bases are a match to TRBD2. The CDR3 totals 17 residues. After removal of 4 bases from V and 5 bases from J, the junction contained 10 bases not matched to a gene. CDR1 and CDR2 from the germline V gene are SGHRS and YFSETQ.

This clone occurred a few times. The genes are TRBV11-2 and TRBJ1-2; D unresolved. V shed 1 base and J shed 2 bases, with 5 bases lying between them. The CDR3 consists of 13 residues. The germline V gene encodes CDR1 SGHAT and CDR2 FQNNGV. CDR3 region: CASSLGQNYGYTF. CDR3 DNA sequence: TGTGCCAGCAGCTTAGGACAAAACTATGGCTACACCTTC. Using reference TRBV11-2 and TRBJ1-2 for the parts outside the CDR3, the full variable domain is EAGVAQSPRYKIIEKRQSVAFWCNPISGHATLYWYQQILGQGPKLLIQFQNNGVVDDSQLPKDRFSAERLKGVDSTLKIQPAKLEDSAVYLCASSLGQNYGYTFGSGTRLTVV.

The chain uses TRBV29-1 and TRBJ1-4; 8 bases are a match to TRBD1. After removal of 2 bases from V and 4 bases from J, the junction contained 12 bases not matched to a gene. This CDR3 is built from 17 residues. Per the germline V gene, CDR1 is SQVTM and CDR2 is ANQGSEA. As DNA, the CDR3 is TGCAGCGTTGAATGGGGATCGAGGACAGGGCGTAATGAAAAACTGTTTTTT. It codes for CSVEWGSRTGRNEKLFF.

The chain has TRBV27 and TRBJ2-1; 8 bases match TRBD2. J lost 6 bases, V lost 2 bases, and 9 bases had no gene match. This CDR3 contains 16 residues. CDR1 is MNHEY and CDR2 is SMNVEV in the germline V gene (reference sequence). The CDR3 sequence is CASSLSGTRAANEQFF. Written as DNA, the CDR3 is TGTGCCAGCAGTTTAAGTGGGACTAGGGCCGCCAATGAGCAGTTCTTC.

The chain couples TRBV28 to TRBJ1-5, with D hard to call. V was clipped by 3 bases and J by 4 bases, with 13 bases between them. Germline CDR1 reads MDHEN; CDR2 reads SYDVKM. CDR3 length: 15 residues. The CDR3 DNA follows: TGTGCCAGCAGTTTTGGGGAGGTTAGGAATCAGCCCCAGCATTTT. This encodes CASSFGEVRNQPQHF.